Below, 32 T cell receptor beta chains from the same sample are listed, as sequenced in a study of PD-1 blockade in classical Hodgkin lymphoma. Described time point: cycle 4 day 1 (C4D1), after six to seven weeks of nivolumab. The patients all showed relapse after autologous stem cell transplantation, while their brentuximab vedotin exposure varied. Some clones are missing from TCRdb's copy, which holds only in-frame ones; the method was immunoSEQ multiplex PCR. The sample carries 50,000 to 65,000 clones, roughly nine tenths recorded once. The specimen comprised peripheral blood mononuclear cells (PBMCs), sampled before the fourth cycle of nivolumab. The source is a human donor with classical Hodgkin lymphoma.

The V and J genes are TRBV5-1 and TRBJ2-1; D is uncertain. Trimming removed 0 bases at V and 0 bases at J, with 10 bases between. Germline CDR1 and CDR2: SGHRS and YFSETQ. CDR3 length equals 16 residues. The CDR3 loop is CASSLVGKGSYNEQFF. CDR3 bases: TGCGCCAGCAGCTTGGTAGGGAAAGGCTCCTACAATGAGCAGTTCTTC.

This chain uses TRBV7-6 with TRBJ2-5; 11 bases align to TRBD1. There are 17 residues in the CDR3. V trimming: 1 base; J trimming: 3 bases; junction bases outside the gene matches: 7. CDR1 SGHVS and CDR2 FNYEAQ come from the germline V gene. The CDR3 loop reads CASSLVPDRGREETQYF. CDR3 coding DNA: TGTGCCAGCAGCTTAGTCCCGGACAGGGGGCGAGAAGAGACCCAGTACTTC.

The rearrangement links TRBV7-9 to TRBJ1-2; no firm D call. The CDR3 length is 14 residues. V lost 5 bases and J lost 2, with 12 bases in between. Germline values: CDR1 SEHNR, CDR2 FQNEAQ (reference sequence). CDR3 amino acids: CASSPTTSNYGYTF. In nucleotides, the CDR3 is TGTGCCAGCAGCCCCACTACATCCAACTATGGCTACACCTTC.

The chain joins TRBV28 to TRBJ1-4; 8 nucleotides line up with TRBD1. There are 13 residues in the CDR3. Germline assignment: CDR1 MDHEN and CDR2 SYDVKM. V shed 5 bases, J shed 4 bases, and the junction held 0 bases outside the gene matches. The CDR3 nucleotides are TGTGCCAGCAGTGGACAGGGTAATGAAAAACTGTTTTTT. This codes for CASSGQGNEKLFF.

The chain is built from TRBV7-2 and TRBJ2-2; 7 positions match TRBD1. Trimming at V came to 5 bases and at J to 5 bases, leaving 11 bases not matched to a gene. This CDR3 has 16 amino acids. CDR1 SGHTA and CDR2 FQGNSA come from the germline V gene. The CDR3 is CASSARQGLGTGELFF. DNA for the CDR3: TGTGCCAGCAGCGCCCGACAGGGTTTGGGTACCGGGGAGCTGTTTTTT.

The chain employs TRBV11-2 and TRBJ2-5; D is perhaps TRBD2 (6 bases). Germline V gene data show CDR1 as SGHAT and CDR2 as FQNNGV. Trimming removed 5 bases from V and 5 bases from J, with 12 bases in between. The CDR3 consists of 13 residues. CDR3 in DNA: TGTGCCAGCAGCCATGGGGGGATCGAGACCCAGTACTTC. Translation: CASSHGGIETQYF.

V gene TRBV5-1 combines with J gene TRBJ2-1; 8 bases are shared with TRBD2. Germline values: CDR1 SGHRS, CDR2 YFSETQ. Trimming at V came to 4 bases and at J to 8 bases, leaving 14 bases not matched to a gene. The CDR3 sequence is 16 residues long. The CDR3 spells CASSPGLALRNDEQFF. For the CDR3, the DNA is TGCGCCAGCAGCCCTGGACTAGCTCTGAGGAACGATGAGCAGTTCTTC. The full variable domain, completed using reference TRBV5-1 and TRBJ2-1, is KAGVTQTPRYLIKTRGQQVTLSCSPISGHRSVSWYQQTPGQGLQFLFEYFSETQRNKGNFPGRFSGRQFSNSRSEMNVSTLELGDSALYLCASSPGLALRNDEQFFGPGTRLTVL.

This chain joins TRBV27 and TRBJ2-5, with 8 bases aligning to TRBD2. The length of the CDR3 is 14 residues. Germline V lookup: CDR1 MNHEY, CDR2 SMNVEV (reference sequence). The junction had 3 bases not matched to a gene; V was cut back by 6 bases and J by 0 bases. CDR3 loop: CASRRGDYQETQYF. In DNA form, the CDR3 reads TGTGCCAGCAGGCGGGGGGACTACCAAGAGACCCAGTACTTC.

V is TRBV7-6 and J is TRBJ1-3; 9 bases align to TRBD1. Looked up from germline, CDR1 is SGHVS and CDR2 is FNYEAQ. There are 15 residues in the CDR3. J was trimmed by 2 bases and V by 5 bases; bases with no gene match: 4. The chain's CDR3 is CASSNRDRAGNTIYF. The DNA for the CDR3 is TGTGCCAGCAGCAACCGGGACAGGGCTGGAAACACCATATATTTT.

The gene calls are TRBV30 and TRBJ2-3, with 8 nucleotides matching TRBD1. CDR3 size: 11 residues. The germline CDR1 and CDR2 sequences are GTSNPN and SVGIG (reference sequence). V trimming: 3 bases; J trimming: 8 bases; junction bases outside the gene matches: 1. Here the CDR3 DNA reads TGTGCCTGGAGCGGACAGGGTACGCAGTATTTT. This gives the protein CAWSGQGTQYF.

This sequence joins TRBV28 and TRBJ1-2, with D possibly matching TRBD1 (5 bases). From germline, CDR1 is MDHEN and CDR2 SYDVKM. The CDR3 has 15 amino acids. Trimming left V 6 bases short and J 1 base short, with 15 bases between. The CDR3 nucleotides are TGTGCCAGCAGCTTGGGGCAGGGCTTTAACTATGGCTACACCTTC. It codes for CASSLGQGFNYGYTF.

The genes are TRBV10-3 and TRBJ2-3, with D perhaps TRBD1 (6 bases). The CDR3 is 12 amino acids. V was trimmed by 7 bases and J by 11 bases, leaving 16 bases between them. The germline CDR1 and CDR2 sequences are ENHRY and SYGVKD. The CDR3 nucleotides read TGTGCCATCAACTCGGACAGCACTTTGCAGTATTTT. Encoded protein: CAINSDSTLQYF.

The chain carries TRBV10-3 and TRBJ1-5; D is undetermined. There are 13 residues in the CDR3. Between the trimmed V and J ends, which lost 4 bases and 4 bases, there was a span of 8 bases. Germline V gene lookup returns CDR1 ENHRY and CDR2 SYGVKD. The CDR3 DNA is TGTGCCATCAGTGGAACGGATAATCAGCCCCAGCATTTT. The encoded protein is CAISGTDNQPQHF.

CDR3 sequence (DNA): TGTGCCATCAGTGAGTCAGGACAGGCGGGAATTTCACCCCTCCACTTT. Protein sequence: CAISESGQAGISPLHF. The chain joins TRBV10-3 to TRBJ1-6; 7 nucleotides line up with TRBD1. Per germline, CDR1 ENHRY and CDR2 SYGVKD. With V trimmed by 0 bases and J by 9 bases, 8 bases remained unmatched. The length of the CDR3 is 16 residues.

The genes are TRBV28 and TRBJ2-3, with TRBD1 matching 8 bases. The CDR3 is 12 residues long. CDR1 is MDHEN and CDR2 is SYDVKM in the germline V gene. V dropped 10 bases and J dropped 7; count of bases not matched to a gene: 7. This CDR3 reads CATGTGLYTQYF. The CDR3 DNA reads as TGTGCCACCGGGACAGGCCTCTATACGCAGTATTTT. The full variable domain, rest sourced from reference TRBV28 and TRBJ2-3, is DVKVTQSSRYLVKRTGEKVFLECVQDMDHENMFWYRQDPGLGLRLIYFSYDVKMKEKGDIPEGYSVSREKKERFSLILESASTNQTSMYLCATGTGLYTQYFGPGTRLTVL.

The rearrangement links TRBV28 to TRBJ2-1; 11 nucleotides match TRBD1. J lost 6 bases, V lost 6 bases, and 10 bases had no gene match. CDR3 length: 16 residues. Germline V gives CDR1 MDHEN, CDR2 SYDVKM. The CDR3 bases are TGTGCCAGCAGGTCTGCCGGGACAGGGGGTAGCAATGAGCAGTTCTTC. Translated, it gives CASRSAGTGGSNEQFF.

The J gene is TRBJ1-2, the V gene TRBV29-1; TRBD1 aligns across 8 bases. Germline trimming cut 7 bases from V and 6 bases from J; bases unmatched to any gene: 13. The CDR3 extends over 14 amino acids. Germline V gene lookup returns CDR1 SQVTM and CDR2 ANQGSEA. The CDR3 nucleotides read TGCAGCGATTCGGGACAGGTCCCGACGGATGGCTACACCTTC. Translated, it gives CSDSGQVPTDGYTF.

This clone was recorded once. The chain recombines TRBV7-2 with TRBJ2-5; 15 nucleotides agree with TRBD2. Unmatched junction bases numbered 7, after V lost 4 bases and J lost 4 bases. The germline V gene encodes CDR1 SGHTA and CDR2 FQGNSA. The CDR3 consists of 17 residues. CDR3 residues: CASSSGLAGGRVETQYF. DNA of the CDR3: TGTGCCAGCAGCTCAGGACTAGCGGGGGGGCGGGTAGAGACCCAGTACTTC.

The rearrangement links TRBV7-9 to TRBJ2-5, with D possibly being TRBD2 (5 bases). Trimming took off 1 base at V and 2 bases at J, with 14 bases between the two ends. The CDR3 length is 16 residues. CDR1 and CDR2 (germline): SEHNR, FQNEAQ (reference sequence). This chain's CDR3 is CASSLGGRWTQETQYF. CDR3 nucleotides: TGTGCCAGCAGCTTAGGTGGGCGTTGGACTCAAGAGACCCAGTACTTC.

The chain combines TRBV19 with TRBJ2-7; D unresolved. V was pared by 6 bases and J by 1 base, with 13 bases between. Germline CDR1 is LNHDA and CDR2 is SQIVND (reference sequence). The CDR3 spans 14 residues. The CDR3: CASSQSPQSYEQYF. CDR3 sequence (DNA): TGTGCCAGTAGCCAGTCGCCACAGTCCTACGAGCAGTACTTC. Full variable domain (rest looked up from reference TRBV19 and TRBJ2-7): DGGITQSPKYLFRKEGQNVTLSCEQNLNHDAMYWYRQDPGQGLRLIYYSQIVNDFQKGDIAEGYSVSREKKESFPLTVTSAQKNPTAFYLCASSQSPQSYEQYFGPGTRLTVT.

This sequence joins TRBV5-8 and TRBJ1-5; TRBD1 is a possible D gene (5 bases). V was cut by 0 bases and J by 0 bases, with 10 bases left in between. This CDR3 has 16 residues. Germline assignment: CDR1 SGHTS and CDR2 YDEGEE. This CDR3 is CASSLALTGSNQPQHF. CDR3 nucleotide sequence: TGTGCCAGCAGCTTGGCCTTAACAGGTAGCAATCAGCCCCAGCATTTT.

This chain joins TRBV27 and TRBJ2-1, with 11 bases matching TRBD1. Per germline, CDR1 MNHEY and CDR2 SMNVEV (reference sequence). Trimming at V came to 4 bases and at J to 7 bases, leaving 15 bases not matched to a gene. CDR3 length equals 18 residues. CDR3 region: CASSSDRGQASGANEQFF. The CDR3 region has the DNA TGTGCCAGCAGTTCGGACAGGGGGCAGGCTAGCGGGGCGAATGAGCAGTTCTTC.

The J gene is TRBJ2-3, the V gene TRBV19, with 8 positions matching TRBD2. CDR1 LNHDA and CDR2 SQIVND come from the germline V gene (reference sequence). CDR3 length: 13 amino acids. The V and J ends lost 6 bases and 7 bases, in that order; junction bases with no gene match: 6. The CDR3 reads CASSRGGGNTQYF. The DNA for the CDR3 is TGTGCCAGTAGCCGGGGGGGTGGGAATACGCAGTATTTT.

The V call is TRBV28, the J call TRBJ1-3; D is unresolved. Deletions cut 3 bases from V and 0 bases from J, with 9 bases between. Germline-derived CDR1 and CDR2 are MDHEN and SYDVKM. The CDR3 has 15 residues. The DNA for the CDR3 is TGTGCCAGCAGTTTGGTGGCCGGCTCTGGAAACACCATATATTTT. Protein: CASSLVAGSGNTIYF.

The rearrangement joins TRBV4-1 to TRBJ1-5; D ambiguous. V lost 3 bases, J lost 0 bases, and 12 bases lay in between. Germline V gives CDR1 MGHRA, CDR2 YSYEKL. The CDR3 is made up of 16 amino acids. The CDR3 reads CASSHGWVYSNQPQHF. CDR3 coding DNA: TGCGCCAGCAGCCATGGCTGGGTCTATAGCAATCAGCCCCAGCATTTT.

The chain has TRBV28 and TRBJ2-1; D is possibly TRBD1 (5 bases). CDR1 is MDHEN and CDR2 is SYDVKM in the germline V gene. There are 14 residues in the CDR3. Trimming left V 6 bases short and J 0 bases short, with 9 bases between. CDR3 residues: CASSLDSSYNEQFF. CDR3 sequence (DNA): TGTGCCAGCAGCCTAGACAGCTCCTACAATGAGCAGTTCTTC.

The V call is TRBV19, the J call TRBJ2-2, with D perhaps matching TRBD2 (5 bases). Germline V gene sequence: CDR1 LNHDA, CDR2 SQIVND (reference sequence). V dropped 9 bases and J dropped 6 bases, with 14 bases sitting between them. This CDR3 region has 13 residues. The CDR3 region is CASNFNGAGELFF. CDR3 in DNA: TGTGCCAGCAATTTCAACGGGGCCGGGGAGCTGTTTTTT.

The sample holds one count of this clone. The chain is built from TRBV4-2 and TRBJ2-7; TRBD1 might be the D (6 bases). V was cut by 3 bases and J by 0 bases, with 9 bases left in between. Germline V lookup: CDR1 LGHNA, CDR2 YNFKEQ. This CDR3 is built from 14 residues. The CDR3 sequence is CASSQRQDSYEQYF. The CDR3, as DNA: TGTGCCAGCAGCCAGAGACAGGACTCCTACGAGCAGTACTTC.

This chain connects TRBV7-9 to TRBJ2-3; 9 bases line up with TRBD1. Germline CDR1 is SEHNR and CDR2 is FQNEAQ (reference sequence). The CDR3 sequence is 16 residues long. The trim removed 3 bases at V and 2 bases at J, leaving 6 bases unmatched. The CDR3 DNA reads TGTGCCAGCAGCTTCGGTTGGACAGGGGCCACAGATACGCAGTATTTT. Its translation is CASSFGWTGATDTQYF.

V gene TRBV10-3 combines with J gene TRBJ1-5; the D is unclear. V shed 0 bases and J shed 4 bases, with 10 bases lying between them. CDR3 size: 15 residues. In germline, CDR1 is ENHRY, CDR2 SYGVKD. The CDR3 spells CAISESYSENQPQHF. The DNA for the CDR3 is TGTGCCATCAGTGAGTCCTACAGCGAGAATCAGCCCCAGCATTTT.

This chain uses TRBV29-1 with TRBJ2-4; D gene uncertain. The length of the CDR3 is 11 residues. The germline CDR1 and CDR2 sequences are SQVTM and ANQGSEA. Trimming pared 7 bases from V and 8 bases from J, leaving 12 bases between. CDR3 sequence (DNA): TGCAGCGCAGGAGAAGGATACATTCAGTACTTC. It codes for CSAGEGYIQYF.

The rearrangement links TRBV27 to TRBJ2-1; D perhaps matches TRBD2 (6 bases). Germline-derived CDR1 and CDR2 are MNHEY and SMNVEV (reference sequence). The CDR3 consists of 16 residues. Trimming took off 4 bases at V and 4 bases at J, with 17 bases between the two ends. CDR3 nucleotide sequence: TGTGCCAGCAGTTATATCGCGGGACCCTTATACAATGAGCAGTTCTTC. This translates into CASSYIAGPLYNEQFF.